The source of this T cell receptor beta chain is a study of T cells in Graves' hyperthyroidism and ophthalmopathy. TCR beta CDR3 region amplification was performed from RNA transcripts. HTBI primers were employed in a first-round RT-PCR of the TCR CDR3. MiXCR was run by TCRdb on the multiplex PCR reads, yielding one entry per CDR3 protein. This table has around 440,000 distinct CDR3 sequences, around a sixth appearing once. Germline V lookup: CDR1 SGHDT, CDR2 YYEEEE. Losses at the gene ends were 3 bases for V and 7 bases for J; bases not matched to a gene: 9. This CDR3 has 14 amino acids. This clonotype was observed many times.

Source material: blood. The rearrangement joins TRBV5-6 to TRBJ2-5; 7 nucleotides match TRBD1. This clonotype was sampled from a woman aged 18-30 years with Graves' hyperthyroidism. CDR3 in amino acids: CASSSGQRSGTQYF. The CDR3 DNA sequence: TGTGCCAGCAGCTCGGGACAGAGATCAGGGACCCAGTACTTC.